The clone carrying this TCR beta chain was found many times. Sequencing libraries for TCR beta were prepared with iRepertoire HTBI primers and Arm-PCR of CDR3 regions. TCRdb reanalysed the multiplex PCR reads using MiXCR and keeps one entry per CDR3 protein. The profile shows approximately 560,000 distinct CDR3 sequences, about 16% of them singletons. As to time point: newly diagnosed GD, antithyroid drugs for less than 3 months. RNA isolated from PBMCs was used to make the TCR library. This record belongs to a study of regulatory T cells in long-lasting Graves disease. After removal of 4 bases from V and 8 bases from J, the junction contained 1 base not matched to a gene. This CDR3 is 13 amino acids long. The germline CDR1 and CDR2 sequences are SGHNT and YENEEA. This sample was shared with a second study, whose subject was T cells in Graves' hyperthyroidism and ophthalmopathy.

This sequence was found in a man aged 18-30 years with Graves disease. V usage is TRBV11-3 and J usage is TRBJ2-1; 11 nucleotides match TRBD2. Here the sequenced sample was peripheral blood mononuclear cells (PBMCs), taken at new diagnosis, from a patient treated with antithyroid drugs. This CDR3 is CASSWTSGHEQFF. The CDR3 DNA is TGTGCCAGCAGCTGGACTAGCGGGCATGAGCAGTTCTTC.